A selection of T cell receptor beta chains follows, all from one sample in a study of cytomegalovirus exposure and HLA in healthy donors. The assay was immunoSEQ multiplex PCR, and TCRdb's table has in-frame clones only and misses some. The table lists about 180,000 clones, about 69% of them singletons. Sequences were obtained from PBMCs. The source of these receptors is a male donor in good health and CMV-seronegative. The CDR3 runs from the conserved cysteine through the conserved F or W. D genes are given only for firm matches. Rows give clone size only sometimes, using once, few, many, or a class for an expanded clone.

clone_size	v_call	d_call	j_call	cdr3_nt	cdr3_aa
.	TRBV6-5	.	TRBJ1-2	TGTGCCAGCAGTGAATCAGGGTATGGCTACACCTTC	CASSESGYGYTF
.	TRBV10-3	.	TRBJ2-3	TGTGCCATCGGGACTTCTCTAGCGAGCACAGATACGCAGTATTTT	CAIGTSLASTDTQYF
.	TRBV2	TRBD1	TRBJ1-5	TGTGCCAGCAGTGAAGGGACAGGGGGCAATCAGCCCCAGCATTTT	CASSEGTGGNQPQHF
.	TRBV7-9	TRBD1	TRBJ2-3	TGTGCCAGCAGCTCCCCCGGGGACAGGCGACACACAGATACGCAGTATTTT	CASSSPGDRRHTDTQYF
.	TRBV30	.	TRBJ1-2	TGTGCCTGGAGCTATGAACAGGGAAGCAATGGCTACACCTTC	CAWSYEQGSNGYTF
.	TRBV6-5	.	TRBJ1-3	TGTGCCAGCAGTTATGAGACTGGAAACACCATATATTTT	CASSYETGNTIYF
.	TRBV7-9	.	TRBJ2-4	TGTTCCAGCAGCTATTATAGCGGAATAGCCAAAAACATTCAGTACTTC	CSSSYYSGIAKNIQYF
.	TRBV30	.	TRBJ1-6	TGTGCCTGGACCCTCGGGTTTTTCGGATATTCACCCCTCCACTTT	CAWTLGFFGYSPLHF
once	TRBV2	.	TRBJ2-2	TGTGCCAGCAGTGAAGAGTCAGGAGGGTGGAGCACCGGGGAGCTGTTTTTT	CASSEESGGWSTGELFF
.	TRBV27	.	TRBJ1-1	TGTGCCAGCAGTTTTTACTCGAACACTGAAGCTTTCTTT	CASSFYSNTEAFF
.	TRBV10-2	.	TRBJ2-3	TGCGCCAGCTCTGGCAGCACAGATACGCAGTATTTT	CASSGSTDTQYF
few	TRBV15	.	TRBJ1-2	TGTGCCACCAGCAGGAGGAGTCTTGACTATGGCTACACCTTC	CATSRRSLDYGYTF
.	TRBV6-1	.	TRBJ2-1	TGTGCCAGCAGTGAAACAGGGTATAAGGGAAATGAGCAGTTCTTC	CASSETGYKGNEQFF
.	TRBV6-5	TRBD1	TRBJ2-7	TGTGCCACGCGTTTGGGACAGGGCGACGAGCAGTACTTC	CATRLGQGDEQYF
.	TRBV6-6	.	TRBJ2-2	TGTGCCAGCCGTCTCTCACTGGGCTGGACCGGGGAGCTGTTTTTT	CASRLSLGWTGELFF
few	TRBV10-3	TRBD2	TRBJ2-3	TGTGCCATCAGTGAAACCGGGACTAGCGGGAGTATTTTGGATACGCAGTATTTT	CAISETGTSGSILDTQYF
.	TRBV11-2	TRBD1	TRBJ1-5	TGTGCCAGCAGCTTGGGGACAGAGCCGAATCAGCCCCAGCATTTT	CASSLGTEPNQPQHF
.	TRBV7-9	.	TRBJ1-2	TGTGCCAGCAGCTTCTCCACTCCTAACTATGGCTACACCTTC	CASSFSTPNYGYTF
few	TRBV30	.	TRBJ2-1	TGTGCCTGGAGTACCCGGGGTCCCGAGCAGTTCTTC	CAWSTRGPEQFF
.	TRBV5-1	TRBD2	TRBJ2-1	TGCGCCAGCAGTAACCCGGGCGGCGGGAGGGCGTTCCACAATGAGCAGTTCTTC	CASSNPGGGRAFHNEQFF
few	TRBV27	TRBD1	TRBJ1-5	TGTGCCAGCAGCCGGGACAGGGGTAATCAGCCCCAGCATTTT	CASSRDRGNQPQHF
.	TRBV4-2	TRBD1	TRBJ2-1	TGTGCCAGCAGCCAAGAAGGGGACAGCCCTGAGCAGTTCTTC	CASSQEGDSPEQFF
.	TRBV5-1	TRBD2	TRBJ2-7	TGCGCCAGCAGCTTCCGTCGACTAGCCGAAGGCTCCTACGAGCAGTACTTC	CASSFRRLAEGSYEQYF
.	TRBV28	TRBD2	TRBJ2-1	TGTGCCAGCCTGACTAGCGGGAGACGTAATGAGCAGTTCTTC	CASLTSGRRNEQFF
.	TRBV28	.	TRBJ1-6	TGTGCCAGCAGTCGCCATCGGCAGCGAGGGAATTCACCCCTCCACTTT	CASSRHRQRGNSPLHF
.	TRBV28	TRBD2	TRBJ2-1	TGTGCCAGCAGGGTGACTAGCGGGGTTTTGCGGGAGTTCTTC	CASRVTSGVLREFF
.	TRBV14	TRBD1	TRBJ1-6	TGTGCCAGCAGCCAAGATCCGGGACAGGGACGTTCACCCCTCCACTTT	CASSQDPGQGRSPLHF